The 6 T cell receptor beta chains below all came from one sample that was sequenced in a study of T cell responses to AZD1222 COVID-19 vaccine. Sequencing was performed with immunoSEQ multiplex PCR; in TCRdb, only in-frame clones are kept and a portion is missing. The sample carries 100,000 to 150,000 clones, approximately 91% recorded once. Sample: peripheral blood, taken 28 days after the second AZD1222 dose. The source is an adult who received the AZD1222 COVID-19 vaccine.

The CDR3 spells CATSLGQSNTEAFF. CDR3 nucleotide sequence: TGTGCCACCAGCTTGGGACAGTCGAACACTGAAGCTTTCTTT. The genes are TRBV15 and TRBJ1-1; 7 positions agree with TRBD1. The CDR3 extends over 14 amino acids. Per the germline V gene, CDR1 is LNHNV and CDR2 is YYDKDF (reference sequence). Trimming removed 5 bases from V and 1 base from J; junction bases left unmatched: 4.

V usage is TRBV18 and J usage is TRBJ2-5; tentative D call: TRBD2 (6 bases). The CDR3 has 17 amino acids. V was trimmed by 0 bases and J by 0 bases, leaving 14 bases between them. From germline, CDR1 is KGHSH and CDR2 LQKENI. The CDR3 DNA reads as TGTGCCAGCTCACCACCTAGCGGAAAGTCGTACCAAGAGACCCAGTACTTC. Translating gives CASSPPSGKSYQETQYF.

This rearrangement joins TRBV27 to TRBJ1-2; TRBD1 matches 7 bases. This CDR3 contains 13 residues. The V gene end was trimmed by 10 bases and the J gene end by 2 bases; junction bases not matched to a gene: 7. Germline CDR1 is MNHEY and CDR2 is SMNVEV (reference sequence). CDR3: CATRGGPNYGYTF. The DNA of the CDR3 is TGTGCCACCAGGGGGGGCCCGAACTATGGCTACACCTTC.

The V call is TRBV6-6, the J call TRBJ2-1; 8 nucleotides line up with TRBD2. V gave up 7 bases and J gave up 5 bases; unmatched junction bases: 13. Germline CDR1 is MNHNY and CDR2 is SVGAGI (reference sequence). This CDR3 region has 16 residues. The CDR3 here is CASIEKREKRDNEQFF. CDR3 DNA sequence: TGTGCCAGCATCGAGAAGCGGGAGAAAAGGGACAATGAGCAGTTCTTC.

The chain combines TRBV11-3 with TRBJ2-7; D uncertain. Per the germline V gene, CDR1 is SGHNT and CDR2 is YENEEA. The V end was cut by 1 base, the J end by 6 bases, with 13 bases between. The CDR3 consists of 14 residues. DNA for the CDR3: TGTGCCAGCAGCTTAGTGTTAACAGCTCGCGAGCAGTACTTC. This codes for CASSLVLTAREQYF.

V is TRBV5-4 and J is TRBJ2-2, with 9 bases identical to TRBD2. V was clipped by 5 bases and J by 11 bases; unmatched bases: 4. Germline V CDR1 and CDR2: SGHNT, YYREEE (reference sequence). The CDR3 has 12 residues. CDR3 in amino acids: CASRAGGPELFF. CDR3 nucleotides: TGTGCCAGCAGGGCGGGAGGGCCAGAGCTGTTTTTT.